The 24 T cell receptor beta chains below were found in one sample sequenced in a study of PD-L1 blockade in urothelial cancer. Time point described: pretreatment peripheral blood. Clones were read by immunoSEQ multiplex PCR, and TCRdb kept only the in-frame ones, dropping some. The data show 55,000 to 75,000 clones, 75% to 90% seen once. The specimen was PBMCs, collected around atezolizumab (anti-PD-L1) treatment. These receptors originate from a man aged 65 to 85 with urothelial cancer.

The genes are TRBV7-3 and TRBJ2-2, with D possibly being TRBD1 (5 bases). This CDR3 spans 15 amino acids. V dropped 5 bases and J dropped 4 bases, with 14 bases sitting between them. Looked up from germline, CDR1 is SGHTA and CDR2 is FQGTGA. CDR3 sequence: CASSPPGYGTGELFF. The CDR3 nucleotides read TGTGCCAGCAGCCCTCCAGGGTATGGCACCGGGGAGCTGTTTTTT.

The chain combines TRBV6-6 with TRBJ2-7, with D possibly TRBD2 on 6 matching bases. This CDR3 has 14 residues. V shed 0 bases and J shed 0 bases, with 6 bases lying between them. Germline values: CDR1 MNHNY, CDR2 SVGAGI (reference sequence). CDR3 sequence: CASSYSRDSYEQYF. The CDR3 nucleotides read TGTGCCAGCAGTTACTCGCGGGACTCCTACGAGCAGTACTTC.

The J gene is TRBJ1-5, the V gene TRBV28; 7 bases fit TRBD1. V gave up 6 bases and J gave up 7 bases; unmatched junction bases: 9. Germline-derived CDR1 and CDR2 are MDHEN and SYDVKM. The CDR3 loop spans 14 amino acids. CDR3 sequence reads: CASRRQGGRQPQHF. CDR3 coding DNA: TGTGCCAGCAGACGACAGGGCGGAAGGCAGCCCCAGCATTTT.

This chain uses TRBV5-4 with TRBJ2-2, with D hard to call. The V end lost 0 bases, the J end lost 2 bases, and 5 bases lay between the germline ends. The germline V gene encodes CDR1 SGHNT and CDR2 YYREEE (reference sequence). The CDR3 is 14 residues long. Written as DNA, the CDR3 is TGTGCCAGCAGCTTGGTGAGCAACACCGGGGAGCTGTTTTTT. This codes for CASSLVSNTGELFF.

The rearrangement joins TRBV10-3 to TRBJ2-3; 8 bases are a match to TRBD2. The trim removed 7 bases at V and 4 bases at J, leaving 10 bases unmatched. The CDR3 is 15 amino acids. CDR1 is ENHRY, CDR2 SYGVKD, per germline. In DNA, the CDR3 is TGTGCCATCATGGGAAGCGGGAGTCTGTCAGATACGCAGTATTTT. This encodes CAIMGSGSLSDTQYF.

This clone was found once. This chain links TRBV9 with TRBJ2-3; D unclear. Germline CDR1 and CDR2: SGDLS and YYNGEE. Between the trimmed V and J ends, which lost 0 bases and 4 bases, there was a span of 6 bases. This CDR3 spans 13 amino acids. The CDR3: CASSVGLSDTQYF. The CDR3 nucleotides are TGTGCCAGCAGCGTAGGTTTATCAGATACGCAGTATTTT.

The chain links TRBV5-1 to TRBJ2-3; TRBD1 matches at 8 bases. CDR3 length: 17 amino acids. The trim removed 2 bases at V and 4 bases at J, leaving 12 bases unmatched. Germline CDR1 reads SGHRS; CDR2 reads YFSETQ. The CDR3 loop reads CASSFGGYGQGSDTQYF. The CDR3 nucleotides read TGCGCCAGCAGCTTTGGGGGCTATGGACAGGGTTCAGATACGCAGTATTTT.

CDR3 amino acids: CAISESRSQGTGRGEKLFF. Written as DNA, the CDR3 is TGTGCCATCAGTGAGTCTCGAAGCCAAGGCACAGGGCGTGGCGAAAAACTGTTTTTT. The genes are TRBV10-3 and TRBJ1-4, with D possibly matching TRBD1 (6 bases). There are 19 residues in the CDR3. The V end was cut by 0 bases, the J end by 8 bases, with 25 bases between. Germline values: CDR1 ENHRY, CDR2 SYGVKD.

This chain links TRBV4-2 with TRBJ2-7; TRBD2 is a possible D gene (6 bases). Looked up from germline, CDR1 is LGHNA and CDR2 is YNFKEQ. Trimming left V 0 bases short and J 6 bases short, with 9 bases between. This CDR3 is 13 amino acids long. In DNA, the CDR3 is TGTGCCAGCAGCCAAGATGGGGGGTCCGAGCAGTACTTC. Residues: CASSQDGGSEQYF.

V usage is TRBV10-3 and J usage is TRBJ2-1; the match to TRBD2 covers 9 bases. This CDR3 has 16 amino acids. In germline, CDR1 is ENHRY, CDR2 SYGVKD. The ends lost 3 bases at V and 4 bases at J; junction bases unmatched: 7. The CDR3 loop is CAISDTGTSPYNEQFF. The DNA of the CDR3 is TGTGCCATCAGTGATACCGGGACTAGCCCGTACAATGAGCAGTTCTTC.

The V and J genes are TRBV7-2 and TRBJ1-1, with no clear D. The V end lost 2 bases, the J end lost 1 base, and 5 bases lay between the germline ends. The CDR3 loop spans 13 amino acids. CDR1 SGHTA and CDR2 FQGNSA come from the germline V gene. The CDR3: CASSLLRNTEAFF. CDR3 DNA sequence: TGTGCCAGCAGCTTATTGAGGAACACTGAAGCTTTCTTT.

The genes are TRBV5-8 and TRBJ1-3; D perhaps matches TRBD1 (5 bases). Germline V gene lookup returns CDR1 SGHTS and CDR2 YDEGEE. V was cut by 4 bases and J by 9 bases, with 11 bases left in between. The CDR3 totals 12 residues. The CDR3 bases are TGTGCCAGCAGCGGACACATGAGCACCATATATTTT. Translated: CASSGHMSTIYF.

The chain combines TRBV9 with TRBJ1-2; 9 bases map to TRBD1. There are 14 residues in the CDR3. The junction had 6 bases not matched to a gene; V was cut back by 2 bases and J by 7 bases. Per the germline V gene, CDR1 is SGDLS and CDR2 is YYNGEE. For the CDR3, the DNA is TGTGCCAGCAGCGTCGGACAGGGGCTATTTGGCTACACCTTC. The encoded protein is CASSVGQGLFGYTF.

The V and J genes are TRBV19 and TRBJ2-7; TRBD2 is a possible D gene (6 bases). The V end lost 3 bases, the J end lost 6 bases, and 6 bases lay between the germline ends. Germline CDR1 LNHDA, CDR2 SQIVND (reference sequence). The CDR3 spans 11 residues. CDR3 amino acids: CASSMRGEQYF. The DNA for the CDR3 is TGTGCCAGTAGTATGCGGGGCGAGCAGTACTTC.

The rearrangement links TRBV11-3 to TRBJ2-4, with TRBD2 as a possible D gene (5 bases). CDR1 is SGHNT and CDR2 is YENEEA in the germline V gene. V lost 5 bases and J 8 bases, leaving 13 bases between the germline ends. The CDR3 extends over 13 amino acids. CDR3 loop: CASSLLGSDIQYF. The CDR3 region has the DNA TGTGCCAGCAGCCTTCTGGGTAGCGACATTCAGTACTTC.

V usage is TRBV29-1 and J usage is TRBJ2-2; TRBD2 matches at 7 bases. Germline V lookup: CDR1 SQVTM, CDR2 ANQGSEA. V trimming: 3 bases; J trimming: 4 bases; junction bases outside the gene matches: 5. This CDR3 spans 14 amino acids. The CDR3 region is CSVEHGGSTGELFF. The CDR3 region has the DNA TGCAGCGTTGAGCACGGGGGGAGCACCGGGGAGCTGTTTTTT.

The chain carries TRBV4-3 and TRBJ2-1, with 10 bases that match TRBD2. Germline values: CDR1 LGHNA, CDR2 YSLEER. V gave up 2 bases and J gave up 6 bases; unmatched junction bases: 16. The length of the CDR3 is 19 residues. The CDR3 nucleotides are TGCGCCAGCAGCCAATATAATTTACGCCTAGCGGGAGCCTCCAATGAGCAGTTCTTC. It translates to CASSQYNLRLAGASNEQFF.

The V call is TRBV6-1, the J call TRBJ1-2, with a weak D call TRBD1 (5 bases). Germline-derived CDR1 and CDR2 are MNHNS and SASEGT. The germline V and J ends were trimmed by 8 bases and 4 bases, with 14 bases remaining between them. The CDR3 has 13 amino acids. The DNA of the CDR3 is TGTGCCAGCCGCCAGACAGACACCTATGGCTACACCTTC. As protein: CASRQTDTYGYTF.

The rearrangement links TRBV19 to TRBJ1-2; tentatively, D is TRBD1 (5 bases). CDR1 and CDR2 (germline): LNHDA, SQIVND (reference sequence). Trimming took off 4 bases at V and 1 base at J, with 10 bases between the two ends. The length of the CDR3 is 14 residues. DNA of the CDR3: TGTGCCAGTAGTAGACAGAGCAATAACTATGGCTACACCTTC. Translated: CASSRQSNNYGYTF.

V and J are TRBV7-2 and TRBJ2-7; TRBD2 matches 7 bases. The CDR3 sequence is 11 residues long. Germline V gene lookup returns CDR1 SGHTA and CDR2 FQGNSA. Unmatched junction bases numbered 0, after V lost 8 bases and J lost 2 bases. In nucleotides, the CDR3 is TGTGCCAGCGGGAGGGCCTACGAGCAGTACTTC. This gives the protein CASGRAYEQYF.

The chain has TRBV20-1 and TRBJ1-2; D unclear. The V gene lost 5 bases and the J gene lost 8 bases, with 12 bases spanning the gap. CDR1 and CDR2 (germline): DFQATT, SNEGSKA (reference sequence). The CDR3 length is 11 residues. The CDR3 loop is CSAQDYRGYTF. In DNA form, the CDR3 reads TGCAGTGCTCAGGATTACCGAGGCTACACCTTC.

The chain has TRBV5-6 and TRBJ1-1; 10 positions match TRBD1. This CDR3 comprises 15 residues. V was clipped by 4 bases and J by 6 bases; unmatched bases: 9. Germline lookup yields CDR1 SGHDT and CDR2 YYEEEE. The CDR3 loop is CASSPTGGGTSEAFF. CDR3 sequence (DNA): TGTGCCAGCAGCCCGACAGGGGGCGGAACGTCTGAAGCTTTCTTT.

The chain is built from TRBV28 and TRBJ2-7, with a tentative D call TRBD2 (5 bases). The germline V and J ends were trimmed by 6 bases and 3 bases, with 9 bases remaining between them. The CDR3 totals 12 residues. Germline V gene sequence: CDR1 MDHEN, CDR2 SYDVKM. The DNA of the CDR3 is TGTGCCAGCAGCCAAGCGGACTACGAGCAGTACTTC. It codes for CASSQADYEQYF.

There are a few counts of this clone. The V and J genes are TRBV19 and TRBJ1-5, with 9 bases matching TRBD1. The CDR3 totals 17 residues. CDR1 and CDR2 from the germline V gene are LNHDA and SQIVND (reference sequence). V shed 4 bases, J shed 1 base, and the junction held 8 bases outside the gene matches. CDR3 sequence (DNA): TGTGCCAGTAGTAAAGGAGGGGACAGGGTAAGCAATCAGCCCCAGCATTTT. Translation: CASSKGGDRVSNQPQHF.